Sequencing of this T cell receptor (beta chain) was carried out in a study of OX40 agonist ivuxolimab in advanced cancers. Study overall: Every 2 weeks, patients received ivuxolimab intravenously, dosed at 0.01 to 10 mg/kg. Age averaged roughly 60 years (range roughly 20 to 90), and about 86% were male.

This clone occurred once. There are 14 residues in the CDR3. CDR1 is MNHEY, CDR2 SMNVEV, per germline (reference sequence). Trimming removed 2 bases from V and 4 bases from J, with 10 bases in between. TCRdb keeps only in-frame clones here, not all; method: immunoSEQ multiplex PCR. The sample includes tens of thousands of clones, 91% of them seen just once. This TCR was recovered from an adult with an advanced solid tumor such as melanoma, head and neck, liver or kidney cancer. This chain links TRBV27 with TRBJ2-3; D unclear. Specimen: CD4+ or CD8+ T cells sorted from blood, collected in a trial of the OX40 agonist ivuxolimab. The CDR3 spells CASSLETTADTQYF. The CDR3 DNA reads TGTGCCAGCAGTTTAGAAACTACGGCAGATACGCAGTATTTT.